The sequence of this T cell receptor beta chain was determined in a study of shared clonotypes between healthy human individuals. Data came from immunoSEQ multiplex PCR; TCRdb stores just in-frame clones and leaves some out. The sample consists of 950,000 to 1,300,000 clones, roughly 75% of them appearing once. This clone was observed a handful of times. The source material was memory CD4+ T cells sorted from blood. The subset denotes: CD45RA-negative fraction. The receptor was isolated from a man aged 18-30 years in good health.

The CDR3 sequence: CASSPNREIYQPQHF. Written as DNA, the CDR3 is TGCGCCAGCAGCCCGAACAGGGAGATATATCAGCCCCAGCATTTT. The gene calls are TRBV4-1 and TRBJ1-5, with D perhaps matching TRBD1 (6 bases). The CDR3 spans 15 residues. Trimming cost V 4 bases and J 5 bases, with 15 bases left between them. Germline loops: CDR1 MGHRA, CDR2 YSYEKL.